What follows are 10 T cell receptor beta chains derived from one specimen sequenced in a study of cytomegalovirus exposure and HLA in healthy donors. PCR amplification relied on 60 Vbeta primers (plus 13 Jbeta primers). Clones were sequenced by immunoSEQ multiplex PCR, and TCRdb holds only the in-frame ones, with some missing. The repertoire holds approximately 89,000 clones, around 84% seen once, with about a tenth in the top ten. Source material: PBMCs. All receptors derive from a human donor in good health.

CDR3 sequence (DNA): TGTGCCAGCAGCTCCCGGAGGTCTGCCGAGCAGTACTTC. Translation: CASSSRRSAEQYF. The V gene is TRBV7-6, the J gene TRBJ2-7, with D possibly TRBD2 on 5 matching bases. Trimming pared 4 bases from V and 6 bases from J, leaving 13 bases between. The germline V gene has CDR1 SGHVS and CDR2 FNYEAQ. The CDR3 contains 13 residues.

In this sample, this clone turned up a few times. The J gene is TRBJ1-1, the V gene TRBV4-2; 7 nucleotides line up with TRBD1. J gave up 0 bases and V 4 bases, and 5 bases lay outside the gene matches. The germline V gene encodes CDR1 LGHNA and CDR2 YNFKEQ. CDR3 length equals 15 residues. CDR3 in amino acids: CASSRKTGVNTEAFF. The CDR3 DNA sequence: TGTGCCAGCAGCCGTAAAACAGGGGTGAACACTGAAGCTTTCTTT.

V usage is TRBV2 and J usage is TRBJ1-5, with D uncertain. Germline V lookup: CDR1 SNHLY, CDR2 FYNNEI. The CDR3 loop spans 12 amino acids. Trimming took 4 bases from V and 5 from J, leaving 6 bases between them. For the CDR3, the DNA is TGTGCCAGCAGTGCTGAGGATCAGCCCCAGCATTTT. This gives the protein CASSAEDQPQHF.

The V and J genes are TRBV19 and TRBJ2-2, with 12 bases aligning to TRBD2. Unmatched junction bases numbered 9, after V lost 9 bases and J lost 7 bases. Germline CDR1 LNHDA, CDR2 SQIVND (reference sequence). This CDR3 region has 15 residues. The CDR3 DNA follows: TGTGCCAGCGCCCTAGCGGGGGGGCTTGTCGGGGAGCTGTTTTTT. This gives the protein CASALAGGLVGELFF.

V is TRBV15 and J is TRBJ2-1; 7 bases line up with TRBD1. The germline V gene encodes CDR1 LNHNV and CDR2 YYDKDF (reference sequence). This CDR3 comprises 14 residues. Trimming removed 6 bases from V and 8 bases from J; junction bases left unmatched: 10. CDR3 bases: TGTGCCACCAGGGAAGGGGGCAGGGTCTATGAGCAGTTCTTC. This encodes CATREGGRVYEQFF. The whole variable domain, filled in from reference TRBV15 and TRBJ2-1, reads DAMVIQNPRYQVTQFGKPVTLSCSQTLNHNVMYWYQQKSSQAPKLLFHYYDKDFNNEADTPDNFQSRRPNTSFCFLDIRSPGLGDTAMYLCATREGGRVYEQFFGPGTRLTVL.

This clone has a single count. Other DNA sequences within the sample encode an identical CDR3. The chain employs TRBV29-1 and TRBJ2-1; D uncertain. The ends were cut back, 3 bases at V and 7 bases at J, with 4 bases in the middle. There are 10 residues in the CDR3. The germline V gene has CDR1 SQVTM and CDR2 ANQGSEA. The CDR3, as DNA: TGCAGCGTTGAGAGTAATGAGCAGTTCTTC. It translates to CSVESNEQFF.

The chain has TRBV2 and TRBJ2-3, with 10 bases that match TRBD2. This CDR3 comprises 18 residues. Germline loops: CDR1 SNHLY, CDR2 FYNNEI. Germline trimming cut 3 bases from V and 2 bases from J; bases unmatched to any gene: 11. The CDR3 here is CASSDLVGTSALTDTQYF. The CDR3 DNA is TGTGCCAGCAGTGATTTGGTAGGGACTAGCGCACTCACAGATACGCAGTATTTT.

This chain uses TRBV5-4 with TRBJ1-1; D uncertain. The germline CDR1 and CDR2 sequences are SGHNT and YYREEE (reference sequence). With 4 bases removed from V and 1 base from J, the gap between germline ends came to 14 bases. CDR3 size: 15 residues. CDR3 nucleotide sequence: TGTGCCAGCAGCCCTCCCGGAGGAGGGAACACTGAAGCTTTCTTT. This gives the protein CASSPPGGGNTEAFF.

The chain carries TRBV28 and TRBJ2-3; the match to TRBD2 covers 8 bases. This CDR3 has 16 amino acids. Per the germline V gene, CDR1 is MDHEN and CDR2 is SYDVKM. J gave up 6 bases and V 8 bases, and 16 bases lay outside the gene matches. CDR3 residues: CASFPSGGLDGDTQYF. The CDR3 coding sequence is TGTGCCAGCTTTCCTAGTGGGGGACTAGACGGGGATACGCAGTATTTT.

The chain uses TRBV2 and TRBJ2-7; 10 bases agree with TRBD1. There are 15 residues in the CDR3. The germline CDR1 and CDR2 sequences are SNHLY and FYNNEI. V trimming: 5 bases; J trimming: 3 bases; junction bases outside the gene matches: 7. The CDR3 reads CASSKGQGGNYEQYF. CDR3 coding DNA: TGTGCCAGCAGTAAAGGACAGGGGGGAAACTACGAGCAGTACTTC.